This entry lists 32 T cell receptor beta chains sequenced from one sample in a study of cytomegalovirus exposure and HLA in healthy donors. Amplification used 60 Vbeta primers and 13 Jbeta primers. Method: immunoSEQ multiplex PCR; TCRdb's copy keeps in-frame clones and lacks some. Of 50,000 or so clones listed, roughly 80% are singletons. Sequenced input: PBMCs. Source of these receptors: a woman aged 40 to 50 in good health and CMV-seropositive.

V is TRBV30 and J is TRBJ1-1; TRBD1 might be the D (5 bases). V was trimmed by 0 bases and J by 7 bases, leaving 12 bases between them. The CDR3 has 13 residues. Per germline, CDR1 GTSNPN and CDR2 SVGIG (reference sequence). The CDR3 DNA sequence: TGTGCCTGGAGTGTACGGGTAACAGGTGAAGCTTTCTTT. Translating it yields CAWSVRVTGEAFF.

The rearrangement joins TRBV5-1 to TRBJ2-5; TRBD1 agrees at 7 bases. This CDR3 has 13 residues. J lost 11 bases, V lost 0 bases, and 7 bases had no gene match. Germline CDR1 is SGHRS and CDR2 is YFSETQ. The CDR3 DNA reads as TGCGCCAGCAGCTTGGGGGACAGAAAAGAGCAGTACTTC. Its translation: CASSLGDRKEQYF.

The chain employs TRBV7-2 and TRBJ2-7; TRBD2 matches at 7 bases. Per the germline V gene, CDR1 is SGHTA and CDR2 is FQGNSA. The CDR3 has 14 amino acids. The V and J ends lost 2 bases and 3 bases, in that order; junction bases with no gene match: 4. CDR3 in amino acids: CASSLSGGFYEQYF. DNA of the CDR3: TGTGCCAGCAGCTTATCGGGGGGTTTCTACGAGCAGTACTTC.

This chain links TRBV7-9 with TRBJ1-2; 7 bases are shared with TRBD1. CDR1 and CDR2 (germline): SEHNR, FQNEAQ (reference sequence). V lost 4 bases, J lost 4 bases, and 9 bases stayed unmatched. This CDR3 contains 15 residues. In DNA, the CDR3 is TGTGCCAGCAGCTCCGACAGGGCTACGGTCTATGGCTACACCTTC. It yields the protein CASSSDRATVYGYTF.

This clone has a handful of counts. The chain links TRBV6-4 to TRBJ2-1; no clear D gene. The germline CDR1 and CDR2 sequences are MRHNA and SNTAGT. V shed 5 bases and J shed 0 bases, with 11 bases lying between them. This CDR3 is built from 15 residues. CDR3 loop: CASSPGFDSYNEQFF. The DNA of the CDR3 is TGTGCCAGCAGTCCCGGGTTCGACTCCTACAATGAGCAGTTCTTC.

The chain combines TRBV5-1 with TRBJ2-3; TRBD2 might be the D (5 bases). The CDR3 is 16 residues long. Germline CDR1 reads SGHRS; CDR2 reads YFSETQ. Trimming removed 4 bases at V and 0 bases at J, with 15 bases between. CDR3: CASSHLGSVSTDTQYF. CDR3 bases: TGCGCCAGCAGCCACCTGGGGAGCGTCAGCACAGATACGCAGTATTTT.

The chain is built from TRBV5-1 and TRBJ1-6; D gene uncertain. This CDR3 has 16 residues. The V end lost 2 bases, the J end lost 7 bases, and 16 bases lay between the germline ends. Germline V gene sequence: CDR1 SGHRS, CDR2 YFSETQ. CDR3 sequence reads: CASSLATRGPNSPLHF. The CDR3 DNA reads as TGCGCCAGCAGCTTAGCTACAAGAGGGCCGAATTCACCCCTCCACTTT.

The sample holds one count of this clone. V usage is TRBV29-1 and J usage is TRBJ1-5; no reliable D call. Germline values: CDR1 SQVTM, CDR2 ANQGSEA. The V and J ends lost 4 bases and 7 bases respectively, with 14 bases between them. The CDR3 has 13 amino acids. This chain's CDR3 is CSVVDRGGQPQHF. The CDR3 DNA reads TGCAGCGTTGTAGATCGGGGTGGACAGCCCCAGCATTTT.

The chain combines TRBV9 with TRBJ2-1; 7 positions match TRBD2. V trimming: 3 bases; J trimming: 0 bases; junction bases outside the gene matches: 6. The CDR3 covers 16 residues. Germline lookup yields CDR1 SGDLS and CDR2 YYNGEE. CDR3: CASSAQTSSSYNEQFF. Here the CDR3 DNA reads TGTGCCAGCAGCGCCCAGACTAGCAGCTCCTACAATGAGCAGTTCTTC.

V gene TRBV4-2 combines with J gene TRBJ1-3; tentative D call: TRBD1 (5 bases). Trimming cost V 0 bases and J 2 bases, with 8 bases left between them. Per the germline V gene, CDR1 is LGHNA and CDR2 is YNFKEQ. This CDR3 contains 15 residues. The CDR3 reads CASSQEGVTGNTIYF. CDR3 DNA sequence: TGTGCCAGCAGCCAAGAAGGGGTAACTGGAAACACCATATATTTT.

The sample holds a few counts of this clone. J is TRBJ1-2 and V is TRBV5-6; D gene ambiguous. This CDR3 spans 13 amino acids. The V gene's germline CDR1 is SGHDT and CDR2 YYEEEE. Trimming took off 4 bases at V and 7 bases at J, with 14 bases between the two ends. CDR3 sequence: CASSEGRPSGYTF. The CDR3 DNA reads TGTGCCAGCAGCGAGGGTCGGCCGAGTGGCTACACCTTC.

This clone was seen once. The chain joins TRBV15 to TRBJ1-5, with 10 bases that match TRBD1. Trimming took 2 bases from V and 7 from J; bases not matched to a gene: 5. The germline V gene encodes CDR1 LNHNV and CDR2 YYDKDF (reference sequence). This CDR3 is built from 15 residues. In DNA, the CDR3 is TGTGCCACCAGCAGATACGGGACAGGGGCCCAGCCCCAGCATTTT. It codes for CATSRYGTGAQPQHF.

The rearrangement uses TRBV7-9 and TRBJ2-3; 7 nucleotides agree with TRBD1. CDR1 SEHNR and CDR2 FQNEAQ come from the germline V gene (reference sequence). This CDR3 has 18 residues. The V segment lost 3 bases and the J segment 4 bases; nucleotides outside the gene matches: 16. CDR3 DNA sequence: TGTGCCAGCAGCTTTCCCCGTACCCGACAGGGTGTTTCAGATACGCAGTATTTT. This translates into CASSFPRTRQGVSDTQYF.

The chain combines TRBV7-9 with TRBJ2-3, with a weak D call TRBD2 (5 bases). The CDR3 has 13 residues. Germline CDR1 and CDR2: SEHNR and FQNEAQ (reference sequence). V lost 5 bases and J 6 bases, leaving 12 bases between the germline ends. CDR3 nucleotide sequence: TGTGCCAGCAGCGTTAGTACGGGGGATACGCAGTATTTT. Residues: CASSVSTGDTQYF.

In its sample, this clone was seen once. The CDR3 bases are TGTGCCAGCTTCCGGACAGGGGTCAACGAGCAGTACTTC. Translation gives CASFRTGVNEQYF. V and J are TRBV5-6 and TRBJ2-7; 9 nucleotides line up with TRBD1. The germline V gene encodes CDR1 SGHDT and CDR2 YYEEEE. V lost 7 bases to trimming and J lost 5 bases; unmatched junction nucleotides: 7. The CDR3 has 13 residues.

The CDR3 loop is CASSITVQGETQYF. The DNA for the CDR3 is TGTGCCAGTAGTATAACCGTACAGGGAGAGACCCAGTACTTC. The V gene is TRBV19, the J gene TRBJ2-5; TRBD1 might be the D (6 bases). V was cut by 2 bases and J by 4 bases, with 11 bases left in between. This CDR3 is 14 amino acids long. The germline V gene has CDR1 LNHDA and CDR2 SQIVND (reference sequence). Using reference TRBV19 and TRBJ2-5 for the parts outside the CDR3, the full variable domain is DGGITQSPKYLFRKEGQNVTLSCEQNLNHDAMYWYRQDPGQGLRLIYYSQIVNDFQKGDIAEGYSVSREKKESFPLTVTSAQKNPTAFYLCASSITVQGETQYFGPGTRLLVL.

As DNA, the CDR3 is TGTGCCAGCAGCCGTTCTGACAGGGGCGACACCGGGGAGCTGTTTTTT. It is translated as CASSRSDRGDTGELFF. This chain joins TRBV4-2 and TRBJ2-2, with 8 bases matching TRBD1. With 4 bases clipped from V and 3 bases from J, the junction kept 7 bases outside the gene matches. Germline V CDR1 and CDR2: LGHNA, YNFKEQ. CDR3 length: 16 amino acids.

The sample holds a few counts of this clone. The chain recombines TRBV7-2 with TRBJ2-4; 9 bases fit TRBD2. The V and J ends lost 6 bases and 6 bases, in that order; junction bases with no gene match: 0. The CDR3 consists of 12 residues. The V gene's germline CDR1 is SGHTA and CDR2 FQGNSA. The CDR3 sequence: CASRGLANIQYF. CDR3 DNA: TGTGCCAGCAGGGGACTAGCAAACATTCAGTACTTC.

The genes are TRBV10-3 and TRBJ1-1, with 8 positions matching TRBD1. Germline V gene data show CDR1 as ENHRY and CDR2 as SYGVKD. The CDR3 length is 14 residues. V shed 9 bases and J 1 base; nucleotides not matched to a gene: 7. CDR3 in amino acids: CAISGGGRNTEAFF. CDR3 bases: TGTGCCATATCAGGGGGCGGAAGGAACACTGAAGCTTTCTTT.

The chain links TRBV11-2 to TRBJ2-5; 14 nucleotides line up with TRBD2. In germline, CDR1 is SGHAT, CDR2 FQNNGV. V shed 5 bases, J shed 5 bases, and the junction held 10 bases outside the gene matches. This CDR3 has 17 residues. The CDR3 here is CASSLWTSGGRVETQYF. The CDR3 DNA follows: TGTGCCAGCAGCCTCTGGACTAGCGGGGGGCGGGTGGAGACCCAGTACTTC.

The chain combines TRBV6-1 with TRBJ2-3; TRBD2 aligns across 8 bases. Germline-derived CDR1 and CDR2 are MNHNS and SASEGT. This CDR3 has 15 amino acids. With 4 bases clipped from V and 2 bases from J, the junction kept 5 bases outside the gene matches. DNA of the CDR3: TGTGCCAGCAGTGGAAGCGGGGGAGCCACAGATACGCAGTATTTT. It translates to CASSGSGGATDTQYF.

V usage is TRBV7-2 and J usage is TRBJ1-1; D remains ambiguous. Trimming left V 1 base short and J 6 bases short, with 6 bases between. Germline V gives CDR1 SGHTA, CDR2 FQGNSA. The CDR3 is 12 residues long. As DNA, the CDR3 is TGTGCCAGCAGCTTAGACTCCGCTGAAGCTTTCTTT. Its translation: CASSLDSAEAFF.

V and J are TRBV5-8 and TRBJ1-2; 8 positions match TRBD1. The CDR3 totals 12 residues. Germline V gene data show CDR1 as SGHTS and CDR2 as YDEGEE. V lost 4 bases to trimming and J lost 7 bases; unmatched junction nucleotides: 3. The chain's CDR3 is CASSRQGFGYTF. In DNA, the CDR3 is TGTGCCAGCAGCCGACAGGGGTTTGGCTACACCTTC.

V usage is TRBV4-2 and J usage is TRBJ2-3, with 9 bases identical to TRBD2. There are 19 residues in the CDR3. Germline CDR1 and CDR2: LGHNA and YNFKEQ. Trimming removed 4 bases from V and 1 base from J; junction bases left unmatched: 15. In DNA form, the CDR3 reads TGTGCCAGCAGCCCCCGACGCGGGGGGGCAGTACTTGGCACAGATACGCAGTATTTT. Amino acids: CASSPRRGGAVLGTDTQYF.

The chain joins TRBV6-5 to TRBJ1-4, with 8 bases identical to TRBD1. The CDR3 is made up of 15 amino acids. The germline gives CDR1 MNHEY, CDR2 SVGAGI. The J segment lost 2 bases and the V segment lost 6 bases, leaving 5 bases of the junction unmatched. The CDR3 nucleotides are TGTGCCAGCAGCCGGACAGGGAACACTAATGAAAAACTGTTTTTT. This gives the protein CASSRTGNTNEKLFF.

This clone occurred once. This chain uses TRBV5-1 with TRBJ2-2; TRBD2 matches at 8 bases. The ends lost 4 bases at V and 1 base at J; junction bases unmatched: 6. The germline CDR1 and CDR2 sequences are SGHRS and YFSETQ. This CDR3 has 16 amino acids. CDR3 nucleotide sequence: TGCGCCAGCAGCCCGCGGACTAGCCGGAACACCGGGGAGCTGTTTTTT. As protein: CASSPRTSRNTGELFF.

A single count supports this clone. The V gene is TRBV30, the J gene TRBJ1-2; D is unresolved. The V gene lost 3 bases and the J gene lost 8 bases, with 13 bases spanning the gap. Germline-derived CDR1 and CDR2 are GTSNPN and SVGIG (reference sequence). The CDR3 extends over 12 amino acids. CDR3 sequence (DNA): TGTGCCTGGAGGGCGGGGAGGAGCGGCTACACCTTC. It specifies CAWRAGRSGYTF. The full variable domain, completed using reference TRBV30 and TRBJ1-2, is SQTIHQWPATLVQPVGSPLSLECTVEGTSNPNLYWYRQAAGRGLQLLFYSVGIGQISSEVPQNLSASRPQDRQFILSSKKLLLSDSGFYLCAWRAGRSGYTFGSGTRLTVV.

This chain uses TRBV4-2 with TRBJ2-7, with 9 bases that match TRBD2. Unmatched junction bases numbered 2, after V lost 0 bases and J lost 2 bases. CDR3 size: 15 residues. Germline V lookup: CDR1 LGHNA, CDR2 YNFKEQ. CDR3 DNA sequence: TGTGCCAGCAGCCAAGAGCCTAGCGGGACCTACGAGCAGTACTTC. Encoded protein: CASSQEPSGTYEQYF.

V and J are TRBV29-1 and TRBJ2-1; D might be TRBD2 (6 bases). V lost 3 bases, J lost 14 bases, and 20 bases lay in between. Germline V gene data show CDR1 as SQVTM and CDR2 as ANQGSEA. The length of the CDR3 is 13 residues. The CDR3 is CSVDSPLRDVKFF. For the CDR3, the DNA is TGCAGCGTTGATAGTCCACTGCGGGACGTAAAGTTCTTC.

V is TRBV28 and J is TRBJ2-3; tentatively, D is TRBD2 (5 bases). V was cut by 4 bases and J by 9 bases, with 17 bases left in between. The CDR3 extends over 14 amino acids. The germline CDR1 and CDR2 sequences are MDHEN and SYDVKM. The CDR3 reads CASSSNTEGWTQYF. In DNA form, the CDR3 reads TGTGCCAGCAGTTCCAATACTGAGGGTTGGACGCAGTATTTT.

Only a few counts were recorded for this clone. The V gene is TRBV10-3, the J gene TRBJ1-2, with unresolved D. In germline, CDR1 is ENHRY, CDR2 SYGVKD. V was cut by 6 bases and J by 6 bases, with 20 bases left in between. This CDR3 spans 15 amino acids. CDR3 DNA: TGTGCCATCAGACCCCAAACCACAAAGTCCAATGGCTACACCTTC. Its translation is CAIRPQTTKSNGYTF.

This clone was recorded once. The chain uses TRBV2 and TRBJ1-2; TRBD1 agrees at 10 bases. The CDR3 has 14 residues. CDR1 is SNHLY and CDR2 is FYNNEI in the germline V gene. J was trimmed by 4 bases and V by 8 bases; bases with no gene match: 7. The CDR3 region has the DNA TGTGCCAGCCGACAGGGGGCGCAGAGCTATGGCTACACCTTC. It specifies CASRQGAQSYGYTF.